The 7 T cell receptor beta chains below come from one sample, sequenced in a study of PD-L1 blockade in urothelial cancer. The method was immunoSEQ multiplex PCR; TCRdb's version includes in-frame clones alone and lacks a portion of them. The profile shows some 45,000 clones, 88% of them singletons. Material: PBMCs, obtained around atezolizumab (anti-PD-L1) treatment. Receptors originate from a man of 80 years or more with urothelial cancer.

The chain joins TRBV2 to TRBJ1-2, with a tentative D call TRBD1 (6 bases). The V gene's germline CDR1 is SNHLY and CDR2 FYNNEI. V dropped 4 bases and J dropped 4 bases, with 7 bases sitting between them. There are 12 residues in the CDR3. This chain's CDR3 is CASSGQAYGYTF. In DNA form, the CDR3 reads TGTGCCAGCAGTGGACAGGCCTATGGCTACACCTTC.

V gene TRBV5-4 combines with J gene TRBJ2-3; 7 nucleotides agree with TRBD2. Germline assignment: CDR1 SGHNT and CDR2 YYREEE (reference sequence). This CDR3 is built from 16 residues. Losses at the gene ends were 0 bases for V and 7 bases for J; bases not matched to a gene: 11. CDR3 sequence reads: CASSLGFAGEENTQYF. The CDR3, as DNA: TGTGCCAGCAGCTTGGGCTTCGCGGGAGAGGAAAATACGCAGTATTTT.

The J gene is TRBJ2-1, the V gene TRBV10-3; D is possibly TRBD1 (6 bases). Germline V gives CDR1 ENHRY, CDR2 SYGVKD. CDR3 length: 15 amino acids. V shed 6 bases and J shed 0 bases, with 12 bases lying between them. The CDR3 coding sequence is TGTGCCATCAGCGAACAGGGTAGCTCCTACAATGAGCAGTTCTTC. Protein sequence: CAISEQGSSYNEQFF.

The chain joins TRBV5-4 to TRBJ2-7, with 11 bases lining up with TRBD1. CDR1 SGHNT and CDR2 YYREEE come from the germline V gene (reference sequence). With V trimmed by 5 bases and J by 5 bases, 9 bases remained unmatched. The CDR3 contains 15 residues. This chain's CDR3 is CASRHYGTGGDEQYF. CDR3 bases: TGTGCCAGCAGGCACTACGGGACAGGGGGGGACGAGCAGTACTTC. Full variable domain (rest looked up from reference TRBV5-4 and TRBJ2-7): ETGVTQSPTHLIKTRGQQVTLRCSSQSGHNTVSWYQQALGQGPQFIFQYYREEENGRGNFPPRFSGLQFPNYSSELNVNALELDDSALYLCASRHYGTGGDEQYFGPGTRLTVT.

This clone appeared once. The gene calls are TRBV12-5 and TRBJ2-5; 7 bases map to TRBD1. J was trimmed by 5 bases and V by 5 bases; bases with no gene match: 8. Per germline, CDR1 LGHNT and CDR2 FRNRAP. This CDR3 is 14 amino acids long. CDR3 DNA: TGTGCTAGTGGTCGGGACAGCGCGCTGGAGACCCAGTACTTC. Amino acid sequence: CASGRDSALETQYF.

The CDR3 loop is CASSIGQGGTEAFF. The DNA for the CDR3 is TGCGCCAGCAGCATAGGACAGGGGGGCACTGAAGCTTTCTTT. The chain uses TRBV5-1 and TRBJ1-1; 10 nucleotides agree with TRBD1. Germline loops: CDR1 SGHRS, CDR2 YFSETQ. Unmatched junction bases numbered 4, after V lost 4 bases and J lost 4 bases. This CDR3 is 14 amino acids long.

The count of this clone is one. The CDR3 spells CASSYSSGINQPQHF. In nucleotides, the CDR3 is TGTGCCAGCAGTTACTCTTCAGGGATTAATCAGCCCCAGCATTTT. This chain uses TRBV6-5 with TRBJ1-5; possible D gene TRBD1, 5 bases. The CDR3 extends over 15 amino acids. The V end was cut by 0 bases, the J end by 4 bases, with 10 bases between. Germline CDR1 and CDR2: MNHEY and SVGAGI.